This T cell receptor beta chain was identified in a study of shared clonotypes between healthy human individuals. Here immunoSEQ multiplex PCR was the method, and the copy in TCRdb shows in-frame clones only, minus some. The table shows roughly 1,600,000 clones, with less than 99% occurring only once. Trimming shortened V by 4 bases and J by 6 bases, and 12 bases separated the two germline ends. Germline V lookup: CDR1 SEHNR, CDR2 FQNEAQ (reference sequence). The length of the CDR3 is 14 residues. In the case of this clone: The antigen remains unidentified.

The CD4+ fraction was divided into a CD45RA+ naive subset and a CD45RA-negative memory subset. Study conclusions and caveats: The expectation was that sequencing depth would affect clonotype sharing among donors. Across subsets, estimated richness was generally greater for naive than for memory populations. Shared clonotypes: roughly 4.5% naive CD4, around 3.4% naive CD8, about 2.2% memory CD4, roughly 0.4% memory CD8.

The TCR was taken from a man between 25 and 39 years old in good health. The material sequenced was naive CD4+ T cells sorted from blood. Described subset: CD45RA+ positively selected. The V and J genes are TRBV7-9 and TRBJ2-2; possibly TRBD1 or TRBD2 for D (5 bases each). CDR3 DNA: TGTGCCAGCAGCTGGCTGGGGGAGCCCGGGGAGCTGTTTTTT. Translating gives CASSWLGEPGELFF. Full variable domain (outside the CDR3, taken from reference TRBV7-9 and TRBJ2-2): DTGVSQNPRHKITKRGQNVTFRCDPISEHNRLYWYRQTLGQGPEFLTYFQNEAQLEKSRLLSDRFSAERPKGSFSTLEIQRTEQGDSAMYLCASSWLGEPGELFFGEGSRLTVL.